A selection of T cell receptor beta chains follows, all from one sample in a study of T cell responses to AZD1222 COVID-19 vaccine. Here immunoSEQ multiplex PCR was the method, and the copy in TCRdb shows in-frame clones only, minus some. Here the sample spans 99,000 or so clones, 89% being singletons. This sample comprised peripheral blood, obtained 28 days after the second AZD1222 dose. These receptors were obtained from an adult who received the AZD1222 COVID-19 vaccine. Both conserved end residues are part of each CDR3. The D gene is left open where the match is weak. Clone size is given for some rows only: seen once, a few or many times, or a class if the clone is expanded.

abundance: .
v_gene: TRBV7-2
len: 15
d_gene: .
j_gene: TRBJ1-2
CDR3nt: TGTGCCAGCAGCTTAGAGGGGAGGGGGTTGTCCGGCTACACCTTC
CDR3aa: CASSLEGRGLSGYTF

abundance: .
v_gene: TRBV27
len: 13
d_gene: TRBD2
j_gene: TRBJ2-1
CDR3nt: TGTGCCAGCGTCCCAGCGGGGCCGAATACGCAGTTCTTC
CDR3aa: CASVPAGPNTQFF

abundance: .
v_gene: TRBV7-2
len: 16
d_gene: .
j_gene: TRBJ2-1
CDR3nt: TGTGCCAGCAGCTTATTTTTGCAGGTATCTCCGGATGAGCAGTTCTTC
CDR3aa: CASSLFLQVSPDEQFF

abundance: .
v_gene: TRBV15
len: 15
d_gene: .
j_gene: TRBJ1-5
CDR3nt: TGTGCCACCAGCAGCTTACAGGGCCCAGGTCAGCCCCAGCATTTT
CDR3aa: CATSSLQGPGQPQHF

abundance: .
v_gene: TRBV5-1
len: 14
d_gene: .
j_gene: TRBJ2-2
CDR3nt: TGCGCCAGCAGCCCCCAGGGAAACACCGGGGAGCTGTTTTTT
CDR3aa: CASSPQGNTGELFF

abundance: .
v_gene: TRBV24-1
len: 14
d_gene: TRBD1
j_gene: TRBJ1-2
CDR3nt: TGTGCCACCAGTGATACGACAGGGGGCATCGGCTACACCTTC
CDR3aa: CATSDTTGGIGYTF

abundance: .
v_gene: TRBV5-1
len: 14
d_gene: .
j_gene: TRBJ2-5
CDR3nt: TGCGCCAGCAGCTTATGGGGACTCCAAGAGACCCAGTACTTC
CDR3aa: CASSLWGLQETQYF

abundance: once
v_gene: TRBV9
len: 16
d_gene: .
j_gene: TRBJ2-7
CDR3nt: TGTGCCAGCAGCCGGATCGGAACCTCGAGCTCCTACGAGCAGTACTTC
CDR3aa: CASSRIGTSSSYEQYF

abundance: .
v_gene: TRBV19
len: 13
d_gene: .
j_gene: TRBJ1-5
CDR3nt: TGTGCCAGTAGATCGGATAGCAATCAGCCCCAGCATTTT
CDR3aa: CASRSDSNQPQHF

abundance: .
v_gene: TRBV7-2
len: 17
d_gene: .
j_gene: TRBJ1-3
CDR3nt: TGTGCCAGCAGCTTAGAGTTGGCAGGCGTCTCTGGAAACACCATATATTTT
CDR3aa: CASSLELAGVSGNTIYF

abundance: .
v_gene: TRBV6-5
len: 14
d_gene: .
j_gene: TRBJ1-3
CDR3nt: TGTGCCAGCAGCCGTCAGTCCTCTGGAAACACCATATATTTT
CDR3aa: CASSRQSSGNTIYF

abundance: .
v_gene: TRBV7-7
len: 14
d_gene: TRBD1
j_gene: TRBJ2-1
CDR3nt: TGTGCCAGCAGCCCCCAAACAGGGGTGGGTGAGCAGTTCTTC
CDR3aa: CASSPQTGVGEQFF

abundance: once
v_gene: TRBV5-1
len: 16
d_gene: .
j_gene: TRBJ2-3
CDR3nt: TGCGCCAGCAGCTTGGGTGCGGTGGGGAGCACAGATACGCAGTATTTT
CDR3aa: CASSLGAVGSTDTQYF

abundance: .
v_gene: TRBV5-4
len: 12
d_gene: .
j_gene: TRBJ2-3
CDR3nt: TGTGCCAGCAGCTTGGAAGGGACTACGCAGTATTTT
CDR3aa: CASSLEGTTQYF

abundance: .
v_gene: TRBV6-5
len: 16
d_gene: .
j_gene: TRBJ2-7
CDR3nt: TGTGCCAGCAGTTACTCGGGCGCCGGGAGCTCCTACGAGCAGTACTTC
CDR3aa: CASSYSGAGSSYEQYF

abundance: .
v_gene: TRBV11-3
len: 15
d_gene: .
j_gene: TRBJ2-2
CDR3nt: TGTGCCAGCAGCTTAGTCCAGGGGAGCACCGGGGAGCTGTTTTTT
CDR3aa: CASSLVQGSTGELFF

abundance: .
v_gene: TRBV27
len: 19
d_gene: TRBD2
j_gene: TRBJ2-1
CDR3nt: TGTGCCAGCACCCTTTATCCCCTAGCGGGGGGCCTCTCCTACAATGAGCAGTTCTTC
CDR3aa: CASTLYPLAGGLSYNEQFF

abundance: .
v_gene: TRBV5-6
len: 16
d_gene: .
j_gene: TRBJ1-5
CDR3nt: TGTGCCAGCAGCTCGGGACCGCTAATAGCAAATCAGCCCCAGCATTTT
CDR3aa: CASSSGPLIANQPQHF

abundance: .
v_gene: TRBV9
len: 15
d_gene: TRBD2
j_gene: TRBJ2-3
CDR3nt: TGTGCCAGCAGCCACCCGGGACTAGCGCTCGATACGCAGTATTTT
CDR3aa: CASSHPGLALDTQYF

abundance: .
v_gene: TRBV5-8
len: 15
d_gene: .
j_gene: TRBJ2-5
CDR3nt: TGTGCCAGCAGCCCAAGGGACTGGGGGTTGGAGACCCAGTACTTC
CDR3aa: CASSPRDWGLETQYF

abundance: .
v_gene: TRBV19
len: 14
d_gene: TRBD2
j_gene: TRBJ2-7
CDR3nt: TGTGCCAGCAAAGCGGGAGGATCGGCCTACGAGCAGTACTTC
CDR3aa: CASKAGGSAYEQYF

abundance: once
v_gene: TRBV6-6
len: 15
d_gene: TRBD2
j_gene: TRBJ2-1
CDR3nt: TGTGCCAGCAAATGGACTAGCGGGAGTCCGAATGAGCAGTTCTTC
CDR3aa: CASKWTSGSPNEQFF

abundance: .
v_gene: TRBV3-1/TRBV3-2
len: 17
d_gene: .
j_gene: TRBJ1-5
CDR3nt: TGTGCCAGCAGCTTTCCGGGTCCTTTTTGGCATCATCAGCCCCAGCATTTT
CDR3aa: CASSFPGPFWHHQPQHF

abundance: .
v_gene: TRBV7-8
len: 15
d_gene: TRBD1
j_gene: TRBJ2-7
CDR3nt: TGTGCCAGCAGCTTATTTGGGACAGGGGCCTACGAGCAGTACTTC
CDR3aa: CASSLFGTGAYEQYF

abundance: .
v_gene: TRBV30
len: 14
d_gene: TRBD2
j_gene: TRBJ2-7
CDR3nt: TGTGCCTTTCTAAGCGGGGGGAGCTCCTACGAGCAGTACTTC
CDR3aa: CAFLSGGSSYEQYF

abundance: .
v_gene: TRBV3-1/TRBV3-2
len: 13
d_gene: .
j_gene: TRBJ1-5
CDR3nt: TGTGCCAGCAGCCGGACAGAAAATCAGCCCCAGCATTTT
CDR3aa: CASSRTENQPQHF

abundance: .
v_gene: TRBV28
len: 12
d_gene: .
j_gene: TRBJ2-3
CDR3nt: TGTGCCAGCAGTTTAATCACAGATACGCAGTATTTT
CDR3aa: CASSLITDTQYF